A selection of T cell receptor beta chains follows, all from one sample in a study of T cells in Graves' hyperthyroidism and ophthalmopathy. TCRdb re-called the multiplex PCR reads through MiXCR, storing one row per CDR3 protein. The sample records tens of thousands of distinct CDR3 sequences, 45% to 65% being singletons. What was sequenced was peripheral blood or thyroid tissue (not recorded which). The receptors shown here come from a man younger than 35 with Graves' hyperthyroidism. CDR3s include the opening cysteine and the closing phenylalanine or tryptophan. A D gene is named only where the DNA matches it firmly. Size is stated for part of the rows, as once, few or many counts, or as a class when the clone is expanded.

J gene | V gene | clone size | D gene | CDR3 DNA | CDR3 protein
TRBJ1-5 | TRBV29-1 | - | - | TGCAGCGTTATTTTGAGTCCAAATCAGCCCCAGCATTTT | CSVILSPNQPQHF
TRBJ1-2 | TRBV19 | many | - | TGTGCCAGTAGTAGAGGGGCAGGAGCTAACTATGGCTACACCTTC | CASSRGAGANYGYTF
TRBJ1-4 | TRBV10-3 | - | TRBD1 | TGTGCCATCAAGAACCCGGGACAGGGGGAAAAACTGTTTTTT | CAIKNPGQGEKLFF
TRBJ1-2 | TRBV24-1 | many | - | TGTGCCACCAGTGAAGAGAAGCGTGGCTACACCTTC | CATSEEKRGYTF
TRBJ2-7 | TRBV5-4 | many | TRBD1 | TGTGCCAGCAGGTCCCCGGGACAGGGATTCTACGAGCAGTACTTC | CASRSPGQGFYEQYF
TRBJ1-2 | TRBV11-2 | - | - | TGTGCCAGCAGCTTATGGTCAGCACGGATAAGGTCCGATGGCTACACCTTC | CASSLWSARIRSDGYTF
TRBJ1-1 | TRBV20-1 | many | TRBD1 | TGCAGTGGCGAGGGACAGGGGGGTTACACTGAAGCTTTCTTT | CSGEGQGGYTEAFF
TRBJ2-5 | TRBV7-9 | - | TRBD1 | TGTGCCAGCAGCTTAGTAGGGACAGTGACAGAGACCCAGTACTTC | CASSLVGTVTETQYF
TRBJ1-3 | TRBV10-3 | once | - | TGTGCCATCAGTTTTCGGGGGGGATACTCTGGAAACACCATATATTTT | CAISFRGGYSGNTIYF
TRBJ2-7 | TRBV20-1 | - | TRBD2 | TGCAGTGCTAGAGATACCGGACTAGCGGGAGACACCTACGAGCAGTACTTC | CSARDTGLAGDTYEQYF
TRBJ2-7 | TRBV10-3 | few | TRBD2 | TGTGCCATCAGTGAGGGACTAGCGGGAAGCTACGAGCAGTACTTC | CAISEGLAGSYEQYF
TRBJ1-2 | TRBV24-1 | - | - | TGTGCCACCAGTGATTCTGGCCTCTATGGCTACACCTTC | CATSDSGLYGYTF
TRBJ2-5 | TRBV7-2 | - | TRBD1 | TGTGCCAGCAGCCCATGGACAGGGGCGCCGGGGGGCCAGTACTTC | CASSPWTGAPGGQYF
TRBJ2-5 | TRBV9 | many | TRBD2 | TGTGCCAGCAGCGTAGGGAGTAGCGGGACCAAAGAGACCCAGTACTTC | CASSVGSSGTKETQYF
TRBJ2-1 | TRBV20-1 | - | - | TGCAGTGCCCAAGGCCGGGGTTGGGAGCAGTTCTTC | CSAQGRGWEQFF
TRBJ2-7 | TRBV25-1 | - | TRBD1 | TGTGCCAGCACCCCCGCCCGGACAGGGGACGGCGAGCAGTACTTC | CASTPARTGDGEQYF
TRBJ1-1 | TRBV29-1 | medium-sized | - | TGCAGCGTTGAAGACGTAGGGACTGAAGCTTTCTTT | CSVEDVGTEAFF
TRBJ1-1 | TRBV2 | - | - | TGTGCCAGCAGTGGTTACAGTGGGGTTTCTGAAGCTTTCTTT | CASSGYSGVSEAFF
TRBJ1-2 | TRBV10-1 | many | - | TGCGCCAGCAGTGACCCCTTGACCAGGGATGGCTACACCTTC | CASSDPLTRDGYTF
TRBJ1-1 | TRBV20-1 | - | - | TGCAGTGCGGACCGTGGGGGGTCTGAAGCTTTCTTT | CSADRGGSEAFF
TRBJ2-5 | TRBV20-1 | many | - | TGCAGTACGACGCTCCTTCGGGCAGGGCCAGAGACCCAGTACTTC | CSTTLLRAGPETQYF
TRBJ2-5 | TRBV12-3/TRBV12-4 | - | TRBD2 | TGTGCCAGCAGCTTAGAGGGACTAGCGGGAGGAGGGACCCAGTACTTC | CASSLEGLAGGGTQYF
TRBJ1-2 | TRBV5-8 | many | - | TGTGCCAGCAGCTTGCTGGGACGTGGTGGCTACACCTTC | CASSLLGRGGYTF
TRBJ1-1 | TRBV7-9 | - | - | TGTGCCAGCAGCCCAGTGGTGGGGGAGGGCACTGAAGCTTTCTTT | CASSPVVGEGTEAFF
TRBJ2-7 | TRBV7-9 | - | - | TGTGCCAGCAGGCCAGTGGCCCACGACTCCTACGAGCAGTACTTC | CASRPVAHDSYEQYF
TRBJ2-7 | TRBV2 | - | TRBD1 | TGTGCCAGCAGCCTCCTGGGGACAGGGTTCTACGAGCAGTACTTC | CASSLLGTGFYEQYF
TRBJ1-2 | TRBV14 | - | - | TGTGCCAGCAGCCTACAGGGTCCTGGCTACACCTTC | CASSLQGPGYTF